Listed here are 21 T cell receptor beta chains from one sample, sequenced in a study of beta chain features in type 1 diabetes. Every bit of the isolated RNA underwent reverse transcription, so sequencing read expressed TCRB transcripts. Clones were sequenced by immunoSEQ multiplex PCR, and TCRdb holds only the in-frame ones, with some missing. The sample consists of tens of thousands of clones, roughly a third of them appearing once. Sequenced: stem cell memory CD4+ T cells from blood. The receptors stem from a woman under 30 in good health.

This clone was counted a few times. V and J are TRBV30 and TRBJ2-5; D perhaps matches TRBD1 (5 bases). This CDR3 has 15 residues. V gave up 0 bases and J gave up 2 bases, with 13 bases separating them. Germline values: CDR1 GTSNPN, CDR2 SVGIG (reference sequence). CDR3: CAWSVQAVTQETQYF. The CDR3 nucleotides are TGTGCCTGGAGTGTACAGGCAGTTACTCAAGAGACCCAGTACTTC.

This clone has just a few counts. The chain links TRBV6-6 to TRBJ2-6, with TRBD1 matching over 8 bases. The CDR3 length is 15 residues. Germline lookup yields CDR1 MNHNY and CDR2 SVGAGI (reference sequence). The J segment lost 4 bases and the V segment lost 5 bases, leaving 4 bases of the junction unmatched. The CDR3 DNA follows: TGTGCCAGCAGTAGGACAGGGATCGGGGCCAACGTCCTGACTTTC. This sequence encodes CASSRTGIGANVLTF.

The V gene is TRBV7-9, the J gene TRBJ1-2; possibly TRBD1 for D (6 bases). The CDR3 runs 13 residues. Trimming left V 5 bases short and J 2 bases short, with 9 bases between. CDR1 is SEHNR and CDR2 is FQNEAQ in the germline V gene (reference sequence). CDR3 region: CASSLDSNYGYTF. CDR3 coding DNA: TGTGCCAGCAGCCTGGACAGCAACTATGGCTACACCTTC.

The chain has TRBV7-2 and TRBJ1-5; D is ambiguous. CDR3 size: 13 residues. CDR1 is SGHTA and CDR2 is FQGNSA in the germline V gene. The V gene lost 3 bases and the J gene lost 4 bases, with 7 bases spanning the gap. CDR3 sequence: CASSFPPNQPQHF. The CDR3, as DNA: TGTGCCAGCAGCTTCCCCCCTAATCAGCCCCAGCATTTT. The full variable domain, in which reference TRBV7-2 and TRBJ1-5 provide the parts outside the CDR3, is GAGVSQSPSNKVTEKGKDVELRCDPISGHTALYWYRQSLGQGLEFLIYFQGNSAPDKSGLPSDRFSAERTGGSVSTLTIQRTQQEDSAVYLCASSFPPNQPQHFGDGTRLSIL.

The chain carries TRBV16 and TRBJ1-1; 9 positions match TRBD1. The germline V gene has CDR1 KGHSY and CDR2 FQNENV. Germline trimming cut 4 bases from V and 5 bases from J; bases unmatched to any gene: 14. The length of the CDR3 is 17 residues. CDR3 bases: TGTGCCAGCAGCCCCCCCCGAGACAGGGGGTCGGGGACTGAAGCTTTCTTT. Its protein product is CASSPPRDRGSGTEAFF.

This chain links TRBV5-1 with TRBJ2-2; 13 positions agree with TRBD2. CDR1 and CDR2 (germline): SGHRS, YFSETQ. Losses at the gene ends were 5 bases for V and 0 bases for J; bases not matched to a gene: 7. CDR3 length equals 18 residues. The CDR3 DNA sequence: TGCGCCAGCAGGAGGACTAGCGGGGGATACGCGAACACCGGGGAGCTGTTTTTT. This translates into CASRRTSGGYANTGELFF.

This clone was counted only a few times. This chain uses TRBV18 with TRBJ2-7; TRBD1 matches at 9 bases. CDR3 size: 17 residues. The V gene end was trimmed by 6 bases and the J gene end by 1 base; junction bases not matched to a gene: 13. Germline V gives CDR1 KGHSH, CDR2 LQKENI. For the CDR3, the DNA is TGTGCCAGCTCGTCCGGGACAGGGAAGTTTAGTTCCTACGAGCAGTACTTC. It encodes CASSSGTGKFSSYEQYF. Full variable domain (outside the CDR3, taken from reference TRBV18 and TRBJ2-7): NAGVMQNPRHLVRRRGQEARLRCSPMKGHSHVYWYRQLPEEGLKFMVYLQKENIIDESGMPKERFSAEFPKEGPSILRIQQVVRGDSAAYFCASSSGTGKFSSYEQYFGPGTRLTVT.

Here the CDR3 reads CASSFPPQITEAFF. The CDR3 DNA follows: TGTGCCAGCAGCTTCCCACCTCAGATCACTGAAGCTTTCTTT. The chain links TRBV7-2 to TRBJ1-1; D is unresolved. The V and J ends lost 3 bases and 4 bases respectively, with 12 bases between them. Looked up from germline, CDR1 is SGHTA and CDR2 is FQGNSA. The CDR3 loop spans 14 amino acids.

This chain's CDR3 is CASSLRQGVNYGYTF. DNA for the CDR3: TGCGCCAGCAGCTTGAGGCAAGGGGTAAACTATGGCTACACCTTC. This sequence joins TRBV5-1 and TRBJ1-2, with D perhaps matching TRBD1 (5 bases). Trimming took off 1 base at V and 2 bases at J, with 12 bases between the two ends. In germline, CDR1 is SGHRS, CDR2 YFSETQ. The CDR3 spans 15 residues. The full variable domain, completed using reference TRBV5-1 and TRBJ1-2, is KAGVTQTPRYLIKTRGQQVTLSCSPISGHRSVSWYQQTPGQGLQFLFEYFSETQRNKGNFPGRFSGRQFSNSRSEMNVSTLELGDSALYLCASSLRQGVNYGYTFGSGTRLTVV.

This chain uses TRBV15 with TRBJ1-2; D is unclear. Per the germline V gene, CDR1 is LNHNV and CDR2 is YYDKDF (reference sequence). CDR3 size: 12 residues. Trimming pared 0 bases from V and 5 bases from J, leaving 4 bases between. This CDR3 is CATSRDSYGYTF. The CDR3 nucleotides read TGTGCCACCAGCAGAGACTCTTATGGCTACACCTTC.

Worth noting for this clone: The germline gene is not matched at one end of the junction; a read error may be the cause. The chain combines TRBV5-1 with TRBJ1-1, with a possible D match to TRBD1 (6 bases). The CDR3 spans 16 residues. Looked up from germline, CDR1 is SGHRS and CDR2 is YFSETQ. The CDR3 DNA reads as TGCGCCAGCAGCGACATCTTCGGGGGGCGCAGCCCTGAGGCTTTCTTT. Protein product: CASSDIFGGRSPEAFF.

The table lists this clone with a few counts. The CDR3 coding sequence is TGCGCCAGCAGCTTGGACGGGGGGACCTACAATGAGCAGTTCTTC. This translates into CASSLDGGTYNEQFF. The chain links TRBV5-1 to TRBJ2-1, with TRBD2 matching 7 bases. In germline, CDR1 is SGHRS, CDR2 YFSETQ. This CDR3 region has 15 residues. The V gene end was trimmed by 0 bases and the J gene end by 2 bases; junction bases not matched to a gene: 2.

The rearrangement joins TRBV4-3 to TRBJ1-1, with D unresolved. Germline lookup yields CDR1 LGHNA and CDR2 YSLEER. The CDR3 runs to 11 residues. Trimming removed 2 bases at V and 6 bases at J, with 4 bases between. The CDR3 loop is CASSQRSEAFF. The CDR3 DNA reads TGCGCCAGCAGCCAACGGTCTGAAGCTTTCTTT.

This clone was seen a handful of times. The chain uses TRBV5-1 and TRBJ1-3; D gene ambiguous. Trimming left V 0 bases short and J 2 bases short, with 6 bases between. The CDR3 length is 14 residues. CDR1 is SGHRS, CDR2 YFSETQ, per germline. The CDR3 sequence is CASSLGDPGNTIYF. DNA for the CDR3: TGCGCCAGCAGCTTGGGAGATCCTGGAAACACCATATATTTT. The full variable domain, with the rest looked up from reference TRBV5-1 and TRBJ1-3, is KAGVTQTPRYLIKTRGQQVTLSCSPISGHRSVSWYQQTPGQGLQFLFEYFSETQRNKGNFPGRFSGRQFSNSRSEMNVSTLELGDSALYLCASSLGDPGNTIYFGEGSWLTVV.

The chain carries TRBV11-2 and TRBJ2-1; 8 nucleotides agree with TRBD2. The ends lost 1 base at V and 6 bases at J; junction bases unmatched: 11. Per germline, CDR1 SGHAT and CDR2 FQNNGV. The CDR3 is 17 amino acids. This CDR3 reads CASSLVAWRGAANEQFF. DNA for the CDR3: TGTGCCAGCAGCTTAGTAGCGTGGCGGGGGGCCGCCAATGAGCAGTTCTTC.

This chain uses TRBV6-6 with TRBJ2-7; 8 nucleotides agree with TRBD2. Germline CDR1 MNHNY, CDR2 SVGAGI (reference sequence). V was pared by 6 bases and J by 7 bases, with 14 bases of the junction left unmatched. This CDR3 has 15 residues. CDR3 region: CASSSGVERGQEQYF. The CDR3 DNA reads as TGTGCCAGCAGCTCCGGAGTGGAGCGGGGGCAAGAGCAGTACTTC.

The rearrangement links TRBV9 to TRBJ1-1; D is ambiguous. Germline CDR1 and CDR2: SGDLS and YYNGEE. The CDR3 is 15 residues long. V was shortened by 4 bases and J by 3 bases, with 16 bases between the two germline ends. CDR3 DNA: TGTGCCAGCAGCCCCCGCCCTGCAGAGGACACTGAAGCTTTCTTT. As protein: CASSPRPAEDTEAFF.

This clone was counted a few times. This CDR3 reads CASSYPLAPYEQYF. The CDR3 DNA follows: TGTGCCAGCAGCTATCCCCTAGCCCCCTACGAGCAGTACTTC. The V and J genes are TRBV7-2 and TRBJ2-7, with D perhaps TRBD2 (5 bases). Trimming removed 4 bases from V and 2 bases from J, with 12 bases in between. This CDR3 has 14 residues. CDR1 and CDR2 from the germline V gene are SGHTA and FQGNSA.

The rearrangement uses TRBV19 and TRBJ1-1, with a possible D match to TRBD1 (5 bases). CDR1 is LNHDA and CDR2 is SQIVND in the germline V gene (reference sequence). The CDR3 has 13 amino acids. The germline V and J ends were trimmed by 6 bases and 0 bases, with 8 bases remaining between them. The CDR3 bases are TGTGCCAGTAGCAGGGAAATGAACACTGAAGCTTTCTTT. Translation gives CASSREMNTEAFF.

The chain links TRBV5-1 to TRBJ2-1, with D possibly TRBD1 on 5 matching bases. The CDR3 sequence is 13 residues long. The germline gives CDR1 SGHRS, CDR2 YFSETQ. Trimming shortened V by 1 base and J by 8 bases, and 10 bases separated the two germline ends. CDR3 DNA: TGCGCCAGCAGCTTGCCACAGGTGTATGAGCAGTTCTTC. It is translated as CASSLPQVYEQFF.

The chain carries TRBV11-2 and TRBJ2-3, with 9 bases aligning to TRBD2. The CDR3 is made up of 16 amino acids. The germline V gene encodes CDR1 SGHAT and CDR2 FQNNGV. With 4 bases clipped from V and 0 bases from J, the junction kept 5 bases outside the gene matches. The CDR3 here is CASSSPSGTSTDTQYF. The CDR3 coding sequence is TGTGCCAGCAGCTCCCCTAGCGGGACTAGCACAGATACGCAGTATTTT.